These 20 T cell receptor beta chains came from one sample sequenced in a study of cytomegalovirus exposure and HLA in healthy donors. This PCR relied on a set of 60 Vbeta primers and 13 Jbeta primers. Produced via immunoSEQ multiplex PCR; TCRdb's table is partial and in-frame only. The sample contains about 130,000 clones, around three quarters of which appear only once. Sequencing input: PBMCs. These receptors all come from a woman aged 45-60 years in good health and CMV-seronegative.

The chain links TRBV4-2 to TRBJ2-1, with TRBD2 matching over 10 bases. Germline assignment: CDR1 LGHNA and CDR2 YNFKEQ. This CDR3 spans 22 amino acids. The junction had 22 bases not matched to a gene; V was cut back by 0 bases and J by 5 bases. This CDR3 reads CASSQELIRASGSRDLHNEQFF. CDR3 coding DNA: TGTGCCAGCAGCCAAGAATTGATAAGGGCTAGCGGGAGTAGGGACTTGCACAATGAGCAGTTCTTC.

The rearrangement uses TRBV25-1 and TRBJ2-1; possible D gene TRBD1, 5 bases. The ends were cut back, 7 bases at V and 7 bases at J, with 23 bases in the middle. Per the germline V gene, CDR1 is MGHDK and CDR2 is SYGVNS. CDR3 size: 16 residues. CDR3 residues: CASTGHGADKRNEQFF. DNA for the CDR3: TGTGCCAGCACTGGGCATGGGGCCGACAAGAGGAATGAGCAGTTCTTC.

The chain recombines TRBV27 with TRBJ1-1; 9 nucleotides line up with TRBD1. CDR1 and CDR2 from the germline V gene are MNHEY and SMNVEV (reference sequence). The length of the CDR3 is 18 residues. The trim removed 7 bases at V and 4 bases at J, leaving 19 bases unmatched. In DNA form, the CDR3 reads TGTGCCAGCACCCTCGCCCCCAGACAGGGGGTAGGTCCCACTGAAGCTTTCTTT. It codes for CASTLAPRQGVGPTEAFF.

The chain uses TRBV2 and TRBJ1-5; D unresolved. The CDR3 is 16 residues long. Germline V CDR1 and CDR2: SNHLY, FYNNEI. V was clipped by 4 bases and J by 2 bases, with 15 bases between them. In DNA, the CDR3 is TGTGCCAGCAGTGTGGATTCAGGTTACGGCAATCAGCCCCAGCATTTT. Amino acid sequence: CASSVDSGYGNQPQHF.

This chain joins TRBV4-3 and TRBJ1-2; D gene uncertain. The germline gives CDR1 LGHNA, CDR2 YSLEER. Between the trimmed V and J ends, which lost 0 bases and 5 bases, there was a span of 13 bases. The CDR3 spans 15 residues. CDR3 amino acids: CASSQEVARSYGYTF. CDR3 coding DNA: TGCGCCAGCAGCCAAGAAGTAGCGAGAAGTTATGGCTACACCTTC.

In this sample, this clone turned up a few times. This chain links TRBV7-9 with TRBJ2-6; D might be TRBD1 (5 bases). This CDR3 comprises 15 residues. The germline V gene has CDR1 SEHNR and CDR2 FQNEAQ (reference sequence). With 6 bases removed from V and 3 bases from J, the gap between germline ends came to 12 bases. CDR3 sequence: CASSYQGFGANVLTF. In DNA, the CDR3 is TGTGCCAGCAGTTATCAGGGTTTTGGGGCCAACGTCCTGACTTTC.

V gene TRBV5-1 combines with J gene TRBJ2-1; tentative D call: TRBD2 (5 bases). V was shortened by 1 base and J by 5 bases, with 16 bases between the two germline ends. The CDR3 totals 16 residues. The V gene's germline CDR1 is SGHRS and CDR2 YFSETQ. The CDR3: CASSLIGSSLNNEQFF. CDR3 nucleotides: TGCGCCAGCAGCTTGATTGGGTCTAGCCTGAACAATGAGCAGTTCTTC.

The chain employs TRBV5-4 and TRBJ2-1; 9 nucleotides agree with TRBD2. The CDR3 sequence is 15 residues long. Germline CDR1 is SGHNT and CDR2 is YYREEE (reference sequence). The V segment lost 3 bases and the J segment 4 bases; nucleotides outside the gene matches: 5. The CDR3 bases are TGTGCCAGCAGCTCGGGGGGACTAGCATACAATGAGCAGTTCTTC. It is translated as CASSSGGLAYNEQFF.

The chain uses TRBV29-1 and TRBJ2-7, with 10 bases identical to TRBD2. The V gene's germline CDR1 is SQVTM and CDR2 ANQGSEA. The CDR3 loop spans 14 amino acids. V shed 4 bases and J 1 base; nucleotides not matched to a gene: 4. The CDR3 DNA sequence: TGCAGCGTTGGGCCTAGCGGGAGTTCCTACGAGCAGTACTTC. The encoded protein is CSVGPSGSSYEQYF.

In its sample, this clone was seen once. The chain employs TRBV4-2 and TRBJ2-3; D perhaps matches TRBD1 (7 bases). Germline values: CDR1 LGHNA, CDR2 YNFKEQ. CDR3 length equals 18 residues. Trimming took off 3 bases at V and 2 bases at J, with 21 bases between the two ends. The CDR3, as DNA: TGTGCCAGCAGCCAGTACCCCCCAGGGGGGCGCGACACAGATACGCAGTATTTT. It specifies CASSQYPPGGRDTDTQYF.

The J gene is TRBJ2-5, the V gene TRBV5-1; D ambiguous. Germline V gene lookup returns CDR1 SGHRS and CDR2 YFSETQ. Trimming took 0 bases from V and 5 from J, leaving 5 bases between them. There are 12 residues in the CDR3. The CDR3 DNA reads as TGCGCCAGCAGCTTGGCACGGGAGACCCAGTACTTC. Translation: CASSLARETQYF.

The chain is built from TRBV14 and TRBJ2-3; 13 bases are a match to TRBD2. The trim removed 6 bases at V and 2 bases at J, leaving 11 bases unmatched. Germline V CDR1 and CDR2: SGHDN, FVKESK. This CDR3 comprises 18 residues. The CDR3 sequence: CASSPGLAGASFTDTQYF. In DNA form, the CDR3 reads TGTGCCAGCAGTCCTGGACTAGCGGGAGCATCTTTCACAGATACGCAGTATTTT.

J is TRBJ1-1 and V is TRBV6-5; unclear D gene. V was clipped by 2 bases and J by 4 bases, with 8 bases between them. Germline CDR1 reads MNHEY; CDR2 reads SVGAGI. The CDR3 totals 13 residues. For the CDR3, the DNA is TGTGCCAGCAGTTACCTGGCGGTCACTGAAGCTTTCTTT. Translation gives CASSYLAVTEAFF.

The chain employs TRBV14 and TRBJ1-3, with D possibly being TRBD1 (5 bases). Deletions cut 1 base from V and 9 bases from J, with 16 bases between. Germline CDR1 reads SGHDN; CDR2 reads FVKESK. There are 15 residues in the CDR3. The chain's CDR3 is CASSQGRGPGSTIYF. CDR3 DNA sequence: TGTGCCAGCAGCCAAGGGCGGGGACCCGGTTCCACCATATATTTT. The full variable domain, rest sourced from reference TRBV14 and TRBJ1-3, is EAGVTQFPSHSVIEKGQTVTLRCDPISGHDNLYWYRRVMGKEIKFLLHFVKESKQDESGMPNNRFLAERTGGTYSTLKVQPAELEDSGVYFCASSQGRGPGSTIYFGEGSWLTVV.

This chain joins TRBV7-9 and TRBJ1-1; 7 bases agree with TRBD1. The CDR3 contains 16 residues. CDR1 and CDR2 (germline): SEHNR, FQNEAQ (reference sequence). V lost 7 bases to trimming and J lost 0 bases; unmatched junction nucleotides: 11. In DNA, the CDR3 is TGTGCCAGCACCGTAATAACAGGGGCAATGAACACTGAAGCTTTCTTT. Translated: CASTVITGAMNTEAFF.

In this sample, this clone turned up once. The chain has TRBV7-6 and TRBJ2-1; 7 positions agree with TRBD2. CDR3 length equals 15 residues. J lost 5 bases, V lost 1 base, and 5 bases had no gene match. CDR1 SGHVS and CDR2 FNYEAQ come from the germline V gene. This CDR3 is CASSLEGGDNNEQFF. DNA for the CDR3: TGTGCCAGCAGCTTAGAGGGAGGGGATAACAATGAGCAGTTCTTC.

CDR3 DNA sequence: TGTGCCAGCAGCGTTCATACAGGGGACAATGAGCAGTTCTTC. This codes for CASSVHTGDNEQFF. J is TRBJ2-1 and V is TRBV2; 7 bases are a match to TRBD1. The CDR3 is made up of 14 amino acids. The germline V gene has CDR1 SNHLY and CDR2 FYNNEI. V was pared by 6 bases and J by 5 bases, with 7 bases of the junction left unmatched.

The rearrangement links TRBV6-6 to TRBJ1-4, with D possibly TRBD1 on 6 matching bases. This CDR3 contains 14 residues. The V gene's germline CDR1 is MNHNY and CDR2 SVGAGI (reference sequence). The V end lost 6 bases, the J end lost 7 bases, and 15 bases lay between the germline ends. CDR3: CASRLGGIGEKLFF. CDR3 nucleotide sequence: TGTGCCAGCAGGTTAGGGGGAATAGGTGAAAAACTGTTTTTT.

The genes are TRBV2 and TRBJ1-1, with 8 nucleotides matching TRBD1. This CDR3 comprises 13 residues. Trimming took 6 bases from V and 1 from J; bases not matched to a gene: 1. Germline CDR1 reads SNHLY; CDR2 reads FYNNEI. CDR3 region: CASSGQGNTEAFF. As DNA, the CDR3 is TGTGCCAGCAGCGGACAGGGGAACACTGAAGCTTTCTTT. Full variable domain (remainder filled in from reference TRBV2 and TRBJ1-1): EPEVTQTPSHQVTQMGQEVILRCVPISNHLYFYWYRQILGQKVEFLVSFYNNEISEKSEIFDDQFSVERPDGSNFTLKIRSTKLEDSAMYFCASSGQGNTEAFFGQGTRLTVV.

V usage is TRBV6-5 and J usage is TRBJ1-5; 9 bases are shared with TRBD1. The ends lost 5 bases at V and 2 bases at J; junction bases unmatched: 1. Germline V gene data show CDR1 as MNHEY and CDR2 as SVGAGI. The CDR3 has 14 residues. The DNA of the CDR3 is TGTGCCAGCAGTCGGACAGGGGGCAATCAGCCCCAGCATTTT. It is translated as CASSRTGGNQPQHF.